This record looks at one TCR beta chain sequence and its context. What it binds is unknown. This entry comes from a study of T cell repertoires in cytomegalovirus infection. Overall study: The public TCR beta signatures pointed to both CMV infection and matching HLA type.

The germline V and J ends were trimmed by 6 bases and 4 bases, with 16 bases remaining between them. The CDR3 runs to 15 residues. Germline V CDR1 and CDR2: MNHEY, SVGAGI. Whole-study findings and limits: Identification of carriers of CMV plus the relevant HLA was performed using cumulative public TCR beta family frequency. Across the ex vivo response, the dominant clonotypes were HLA-C-restricted CMV-specific TCR beta clonotypes.

TCRdb analysed the reads with MiXCR anew, one entry per CDR3 protein. The repertoire holds around 550,000 distinct CDR3 sequences, with about 30% as singletons. V and J are TRBV6-5 and TRBJ2-1, with TRBD1 as a possible D gene (6 bases). The sequence was obtained from a human donor in good health (CMV status not recorded). Some clones in this sample may be carry-over from other donors' samples. Sequencing used PBMCs. CDR3 protein: CASSATGILYNEQFF. In DNA, the CDR3 is TGTGCCAGCAGCGCAACAGGGATTCTATACAATGAGCAGTTCTTC.